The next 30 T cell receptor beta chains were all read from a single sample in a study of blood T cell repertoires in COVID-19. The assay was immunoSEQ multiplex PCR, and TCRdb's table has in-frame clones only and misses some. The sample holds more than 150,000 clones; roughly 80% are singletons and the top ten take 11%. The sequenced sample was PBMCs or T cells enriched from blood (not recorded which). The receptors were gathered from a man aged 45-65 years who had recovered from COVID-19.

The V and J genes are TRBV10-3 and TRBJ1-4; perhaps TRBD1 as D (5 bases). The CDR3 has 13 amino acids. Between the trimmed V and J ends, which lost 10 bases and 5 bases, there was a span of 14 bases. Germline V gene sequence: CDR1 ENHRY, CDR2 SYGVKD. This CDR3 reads CATGGAQNEKLFF. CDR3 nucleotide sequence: TGTGCCACCGGAGGGGCCCAAAATGAAAAACTGTTTTTT.

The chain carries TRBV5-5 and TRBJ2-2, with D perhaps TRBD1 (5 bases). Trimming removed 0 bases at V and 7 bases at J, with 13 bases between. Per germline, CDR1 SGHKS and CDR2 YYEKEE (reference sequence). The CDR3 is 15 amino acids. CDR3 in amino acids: CASSLEGVKVGELFF. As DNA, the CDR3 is TGTGCCAGCAGCTTGGAAGGGGTCAAGGTCGGGGAGCTGTTTTTT. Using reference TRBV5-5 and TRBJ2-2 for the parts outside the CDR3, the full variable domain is DAGVTQSPTHLIKTRGQQVTLRCSPISGHKSVSWYQQVLGQGPQFIFQYYEKEERGRGNFPDRFSARQFPNYSSELNVNALLLGDSALYLCASSLEGVKVGELFFGEGSRLTVL.

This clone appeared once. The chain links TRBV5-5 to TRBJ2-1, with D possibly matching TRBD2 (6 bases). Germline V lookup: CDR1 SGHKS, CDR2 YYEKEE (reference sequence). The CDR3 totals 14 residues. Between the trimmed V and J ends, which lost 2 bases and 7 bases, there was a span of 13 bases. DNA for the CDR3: TGTGCCAGCAGCTTTCCCCCAGGGACTAATGAGCAGTTCTTC. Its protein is CASSFPPGTNEQFF.

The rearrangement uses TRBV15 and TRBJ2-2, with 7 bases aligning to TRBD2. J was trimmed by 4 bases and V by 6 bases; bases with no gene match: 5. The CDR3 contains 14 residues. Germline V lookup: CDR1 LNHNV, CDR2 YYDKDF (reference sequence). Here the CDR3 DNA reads TGTGCCACCAGGGGGCGGGAGAGCACCGGGGAGCTGTTTTTT. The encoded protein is CATRGRESTGELFF.

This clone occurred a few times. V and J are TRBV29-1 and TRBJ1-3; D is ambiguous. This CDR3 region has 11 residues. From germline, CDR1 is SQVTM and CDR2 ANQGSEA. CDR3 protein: CTAETGNTIYF. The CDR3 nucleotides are TGCACCGCCGAGACTGGAAACACCATATATTTT.

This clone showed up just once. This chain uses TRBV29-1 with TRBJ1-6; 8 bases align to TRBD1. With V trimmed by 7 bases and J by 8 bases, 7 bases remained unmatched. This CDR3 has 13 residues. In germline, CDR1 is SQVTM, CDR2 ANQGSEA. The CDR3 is CSARQGSDSPLHF. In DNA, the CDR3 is TGCAGCGCGCGACAGGGGAGCGATTCACCCCTCCACTTT.

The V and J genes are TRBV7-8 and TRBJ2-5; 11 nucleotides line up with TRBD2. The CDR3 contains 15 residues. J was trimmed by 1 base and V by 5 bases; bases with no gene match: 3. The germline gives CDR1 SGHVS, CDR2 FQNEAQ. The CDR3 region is CASSPGTSGQETQYF. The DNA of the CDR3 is TGTGCCAGCAGCCCCGGGACTAGCGGCCAAGAGACCCAGTACTTC.

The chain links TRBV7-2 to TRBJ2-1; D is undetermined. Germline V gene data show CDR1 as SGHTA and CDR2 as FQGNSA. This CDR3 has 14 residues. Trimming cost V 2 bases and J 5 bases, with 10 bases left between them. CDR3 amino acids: CASSLSRGHNEQFF. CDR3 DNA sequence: TGTGCCAGCAGCTTAAGTCGTGGCCACAATGAGCAGTTCTTC.

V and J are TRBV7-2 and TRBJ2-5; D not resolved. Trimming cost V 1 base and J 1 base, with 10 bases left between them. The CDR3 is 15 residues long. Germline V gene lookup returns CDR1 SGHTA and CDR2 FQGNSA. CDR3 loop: CASSLVRSTQETQYF. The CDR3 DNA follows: TGTGCCAGCAGCTTAGTAAGGAGTACCCAAGAGACCCAGTACTTC.

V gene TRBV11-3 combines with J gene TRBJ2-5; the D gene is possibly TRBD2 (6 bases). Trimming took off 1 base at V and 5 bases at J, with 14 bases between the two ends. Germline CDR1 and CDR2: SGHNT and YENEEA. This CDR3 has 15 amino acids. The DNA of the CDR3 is TGTGCCAGCAGCTTAGGGTCCCCAGGGAGGGAGACCCAGTACTTC. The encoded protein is CASSLGSPGRETQYF.

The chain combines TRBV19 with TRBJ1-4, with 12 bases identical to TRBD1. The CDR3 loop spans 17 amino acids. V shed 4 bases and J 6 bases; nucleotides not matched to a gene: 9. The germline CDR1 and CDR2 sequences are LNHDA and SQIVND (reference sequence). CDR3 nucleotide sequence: TGTGCCAGTAGTAAATCGGGACAGGGGGCATTGGATGAAAAACTGTTTTTT. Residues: CASSKSGQGALDEKLFF.

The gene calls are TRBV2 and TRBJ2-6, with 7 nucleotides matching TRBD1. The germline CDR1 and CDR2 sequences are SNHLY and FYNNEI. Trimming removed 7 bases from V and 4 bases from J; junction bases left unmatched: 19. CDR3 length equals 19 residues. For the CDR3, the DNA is TGTGCCAGCAAGAACCAATTGGGACAGAAATTCACCGGGGCCAACGTCCTGACTTTC. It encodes CASKNQLGQKFTGANVLTF.

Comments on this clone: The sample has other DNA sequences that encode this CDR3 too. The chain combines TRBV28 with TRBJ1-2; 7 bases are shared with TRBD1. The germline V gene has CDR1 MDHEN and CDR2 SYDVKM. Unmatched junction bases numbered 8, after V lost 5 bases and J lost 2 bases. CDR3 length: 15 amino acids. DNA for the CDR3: TGTGCCAGCAGTCTTGGTGGAGGGGGCAACTATGGCTACACCTTC. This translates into CASSLGGGGNYGYTF.

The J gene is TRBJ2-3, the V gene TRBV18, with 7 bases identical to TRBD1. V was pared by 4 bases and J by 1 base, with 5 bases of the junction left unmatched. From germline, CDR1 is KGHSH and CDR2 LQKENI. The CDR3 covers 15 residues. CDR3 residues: CASSQDRDGTDTQYF. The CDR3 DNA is TGTGCCAGCTCACAAGACAGGGACGGCACAGATACGCAGTATTTT. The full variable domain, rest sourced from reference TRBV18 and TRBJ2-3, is NAGVMQNPRHLVRRRGQEARLRCSPMKGHSHVYWYRQLPEEGLKFMVYLQKENIIDESGMPKERFSAEFPKEGPSILRIQQVVRGDSAAYFCASSQDRDGTDTQYFGPGTRLTVL.

CDR3 coding DNA: TGTGCCAGCAGCCGGACAGGGTTCGGTAATGAGCAGTTCTTC. Translated: CASSRTGFGNEQFF. The chain has TRBV7-3 and TRBJ2-1, with TRBD1 identical over 8 bases. The junction had 7 bases not matched to a gene; V was cut back by 5 bases and J by 7 bases. The length of the CDR3 is 14 residues. Germline-derived CDR1 and CDR2 are SGHTA and FQGTGA.

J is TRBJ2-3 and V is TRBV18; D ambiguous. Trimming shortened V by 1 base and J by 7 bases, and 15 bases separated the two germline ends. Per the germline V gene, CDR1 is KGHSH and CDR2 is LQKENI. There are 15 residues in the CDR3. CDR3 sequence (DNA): TGTGCCAGCTCACCACTTGTCGGAACGAGGAATACGCAGTATTTT. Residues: CASSPLVGTRNTQYF.

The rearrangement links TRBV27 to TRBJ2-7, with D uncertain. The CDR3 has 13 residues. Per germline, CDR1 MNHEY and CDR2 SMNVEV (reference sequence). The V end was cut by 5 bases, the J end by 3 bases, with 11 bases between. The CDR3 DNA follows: TGTGCCAGCAGTCCCATTCGGTTCTACGAGCAGTACTTC. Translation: CASSPIRFYEQYF.

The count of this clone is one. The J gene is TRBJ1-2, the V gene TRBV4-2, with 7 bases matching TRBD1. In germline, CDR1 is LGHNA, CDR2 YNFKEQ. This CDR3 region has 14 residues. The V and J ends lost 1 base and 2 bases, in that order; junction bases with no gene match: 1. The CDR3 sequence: CASSQATGNYGYTF. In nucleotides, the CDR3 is TGTGCCAGCAGCCAAGCGACAGGGAACTATGGCTACACCTTC.

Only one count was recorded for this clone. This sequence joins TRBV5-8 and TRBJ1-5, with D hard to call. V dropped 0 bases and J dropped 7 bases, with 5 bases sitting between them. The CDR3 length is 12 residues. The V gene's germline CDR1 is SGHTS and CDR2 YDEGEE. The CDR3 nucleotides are TGTGCCAGCAGCTTGGACCGGCAGCCCCAGCATTTT. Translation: CASSLDRQPQHF.

This CDR3 reads CASGDASGSTDTQYF. The CDR3, as DNA: TGTGCCAGCGGGGACGCTAGCGGGTCCACAGATACGCAGTATTTT. The chain combines TRBV9 with TRBJ2-3; TRBD2 matches at 8 bases. The CDR3 spans 15 residues. The trim removed 7 bases at V and 2 bases at J, leaving 9 bases unmatched. Germline V gene data show CDR1 as SGDLS and CDR2 as YYNGEE.

The CDR3 loop is CARATTGSYEQYF. The CDR3 DNA follows: TGTGCCAGAGCAACGACGGGATCCTACGAGCAGTACTTC. The chain combines TRBV5-5 with TRBJ2-7; D is possibly TRBD2 (5 bases). Germline V CDR1 and CDR2: SGHKS, YYEKEE (reference sequence). The CDR3 loop spans 13 amino acids. V shed 8 bases and J shed 1 base, with 13 bases lying between them.

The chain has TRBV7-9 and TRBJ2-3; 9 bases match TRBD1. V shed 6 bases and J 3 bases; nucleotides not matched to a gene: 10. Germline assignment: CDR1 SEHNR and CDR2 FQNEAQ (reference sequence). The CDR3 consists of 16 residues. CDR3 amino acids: CASRPPGQGRTDTQYF. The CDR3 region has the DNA TGTGCCAGCAGACCACCGGGACAGGGAAGGACAGATACGCAGTATTTT.

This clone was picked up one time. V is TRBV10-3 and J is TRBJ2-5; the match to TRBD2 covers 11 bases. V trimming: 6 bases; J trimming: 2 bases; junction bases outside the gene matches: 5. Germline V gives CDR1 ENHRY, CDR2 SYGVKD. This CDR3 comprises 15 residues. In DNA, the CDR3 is TGTGCCATCAGGGGGACTAGCGGACAACAAGAGACCCAGTACTTC. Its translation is CAIRGTSGQQETQYF.

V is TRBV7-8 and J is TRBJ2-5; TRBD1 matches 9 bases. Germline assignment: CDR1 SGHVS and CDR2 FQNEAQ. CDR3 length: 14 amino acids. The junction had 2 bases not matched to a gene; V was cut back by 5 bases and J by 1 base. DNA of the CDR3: TGTGCCAGCAGCCAGGGACAGGGCCAAGAGACCCAGTACTTC. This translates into CASSQGQGQETQYF.

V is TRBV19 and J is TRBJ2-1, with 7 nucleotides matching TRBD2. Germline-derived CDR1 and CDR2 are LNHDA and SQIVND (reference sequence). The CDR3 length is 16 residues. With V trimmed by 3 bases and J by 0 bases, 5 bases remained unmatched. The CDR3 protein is CASSMGGVSSYNEQFF. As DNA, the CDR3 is TGTGCCAGTAGTATGGGGGGGGTCAGCTCCTACAATGAGCAGTTCTTC.

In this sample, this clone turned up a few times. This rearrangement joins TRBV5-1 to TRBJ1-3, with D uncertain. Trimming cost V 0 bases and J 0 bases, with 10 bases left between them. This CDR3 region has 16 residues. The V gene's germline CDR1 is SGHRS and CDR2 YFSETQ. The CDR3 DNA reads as TGCGCCAGCAGCTTGGGGAGGGCGAGCTCTGGAAACACCATATATTTT. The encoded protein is CASSLGRASSGNTIYF.

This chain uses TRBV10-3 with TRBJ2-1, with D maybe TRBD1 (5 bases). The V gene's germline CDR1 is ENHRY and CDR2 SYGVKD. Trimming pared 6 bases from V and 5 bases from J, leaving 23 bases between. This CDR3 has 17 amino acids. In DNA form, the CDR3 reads TGTGCCATCAGGTCCCCAGGGCGGAGCTATACTAACAATGAGCAGTTCTTC. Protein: CAIRSPGRSYTNNEQFF.

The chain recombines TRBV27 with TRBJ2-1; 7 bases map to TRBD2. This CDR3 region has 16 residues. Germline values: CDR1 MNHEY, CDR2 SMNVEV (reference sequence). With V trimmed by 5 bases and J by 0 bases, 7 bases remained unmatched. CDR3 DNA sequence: TGTGCCAGCAGTCCCTCGGGGGGAAGCTCCTACAATGAGCAGTTCTTC. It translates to CASSPSGGSSYNEQFF.

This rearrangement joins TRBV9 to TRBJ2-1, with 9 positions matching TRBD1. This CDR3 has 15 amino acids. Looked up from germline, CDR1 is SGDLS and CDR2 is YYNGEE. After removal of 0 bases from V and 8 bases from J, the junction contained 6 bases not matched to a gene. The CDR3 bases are TGTGCCAGCAGCGTAGCTCCGGGACAGGGATATGAGCAGTTCTTC. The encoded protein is CASSVAPGQGYEQFF.

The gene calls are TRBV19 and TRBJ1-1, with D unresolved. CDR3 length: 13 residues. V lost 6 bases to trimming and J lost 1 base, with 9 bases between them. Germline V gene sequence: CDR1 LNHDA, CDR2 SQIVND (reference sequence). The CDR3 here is CASRREGNTEAFF. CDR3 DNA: TGTGCCAGTAGGAGGGAAGGGAACACTGAAGCTTTCTTT.